The 22 T cell receptor beta chains below come from one sample, sequenced in a study of blood T cell repertoires in COVID-19. Measured with immunoSEQ multiplex PCR; TCRdb has only the in-frame clones, and not every one. Here the sample spans about 220,000 clones, approximately 81% being singletons. Sequenced sample: peripheral blood. These receptor sequences come from a man aged 50-59 years who had recovered from COVID-19.

This clone was counted a single time. A much larger clone sits a single nucleotide away, making a read error possible. CDR3 DNA sequence: TGTGCCAGCAGTTATGGACAGAACACTGAAGCTTTCTTT. This codes for CASSYGQNTEAFF. The V gene is TRBV27, the J gene TRBJ1-1, with a weak D call TRBD1 (5 bases). CDR3 length: 13 amino acids. Per the germline V gene, CDR1 is MNHEY and CDR2 is SMNVEV (reference sequence). The V end lost 4 bases, the J end lost 1 base, and 7 bases lay between the germline ends.

The rearrangement uses TRBV28 and TRBJ2-7; 9 bases are shared with TRBD2. The CDR3 has 15 residues. V shed 3 bases, J shed 3 bases, and the junction held 6 bases outside the gene matches. The germline V gene has CDR1 MDHEN and CDR2 SYDVKM. The CDR3 DNA reads TGTGCCAGCAGTTTTGCCGGGACTAGCATCTACGAGCAGTACTTC. This encodes CASSFAGTSIYEQYF.

The rearrangement joins TRBV9 to TRBJ1-1; D is unresolved. Between the trimmed V and J ends, which lost 0 bases and 2 bases, there was a span of 8 bases. CDR1 and CDR2 from the germline V gene are SGDLS and YYNGEE. The CDR3 has 14 residues. The CDR3 sequence: CASSVGKANTEAFF. Written as DNA, the CDR3 is TGTGCCAGCAGCGTAGGTAAAGCCAACACTGAAGCTTTCTTT.

This chain connects TRBV4-2 to TRBJ2-7, with TRBD2 as a possible D gene (5 bases). The CDR3 loop spans 13 amino acids. Between the trimmed V and J ends, which lost 4 bases and 6 bases, there was a span of 13 bases. Germline CDR1 reads LGHNA; CDR2 reads YNFKEQ. For the CDR3, the DNA is TGTGCCAGCAGCCCAACCCCTAGCCGCGAGCAGTACTTC. Protein product: CASSPTPSREQYF.

V is TRBV15 and J is TRBJ2-7, with TRBD2 matching over 9 bases. CDR3 length equals 18 residues. The ends lost 0 bases at V and 4 bases at J; junction bases unmatched: 13. Germline assignment: CDR1 LNHNV and CDR2 YYDKDF (reference sequence). Here the CDR3 DNA reads TGTGCCACCAGCAGAGATCCTCCCCGACTAGCGGATTATTACGAGCAGTACTTC. Protein product: CATSRDPPRLADYYEQYF.

The genes are TRBV11-2 and TRBJ1-3; TRBD1 is a possible D gene (6 bases). The CDR3 is made up of 17 amino acids. The germline V gene has CDR1 SGHAT and CDR2 FQNNGV. V shed 0 bases and J shed 1 base, with 13 bases lying between them. CDR3 nucleotides: TGTGCCAGCAGCTTAGATCACGACAGGCGGTCTGGAAACACCATATATTTT. It specifies CASSLDHDRRSGNTIYF.

J is TRBJ1-5 and V is TRBV27; a possible D gene is TRBD1 (5 bases). Germline CDR1 reads MNHEY; CDR2 reads SMNVEV (reference sequence). This CDR3 region has 14 residues. The germline V and J ends were trimmed by 6 bases and 0 bases, with 9 bases remaining between them. Here the CDR3 reads CASSRVYSNQPQHF. CDR3 sequence (DNA): TGTGCCAGCAGCAGGGTTTATAGCAATCAGCCCCAGCATTTT.

This clone was counted a single time. Other DNA sequences in the same sample also yield this CDR3. The V gene is TRBV28, the J gene TRBJ2-1, with TRBD2 identical over 14 bases. V lost 11 bases, J lost 7 bases, and 4 bases stayed unmatched. CDR1 is MDHEN, CDR2 SYDVKM, per germline. This CDR3 contains 13 residues. The CDR3 coding sequence is TGTGCCGGACGGACTAGCGGGAGGAATGAGCAGTTCTTC. Its protein product is CAGRTSGRNEQFF.

The chain recombines TRBV18 with TRBJ2-7, with a tentative D call TRBD2 (6 bases). Germline V lookup: CDR1 KGHSH, CDR2 LQKENI. The CDR3 contains 14 residues. With 2 bases removed from V and 0 bases from J, the gap between germline ends came to 8 bases. The DNA for the CDR3 is TGTGCCAGCTCACCAATGGGGGGCTCCTACGAGCAGTACTTC. Encoded protein: CASSPMGGSYEQYF.

Written as DNA, the CDR3 is TGTGCCAGCAGCCAAGGGGTCGGGAGGGCCTTCGACGAGCAGTACTTC. It codes for CASSQGVGRAFDEQYF. The chain carries TRBV14 and TRBJ2-7, with 8 bases fitting TRBD2. The length of the CDR3 is 16 residues. Germline assignment: CDR1 SGHDN and CDR2 FVKESK. J gave up 5 bases and V 1 base, and 10 bases lay outside the gene matches.

J is TRBJ2-4 and V is TRBV9; D gene uncertain. Trimming took 3 bases from V and 0 from J, leaving 10 bases between them. Germline CDR1 SGDLS, CDR2 YYNGEE. The CDR3 has 15 residues. The chain's CDR3 is CASSDGLLAKNIQYF. CDR3 sequence (DNA): TGTGCCAGCAGCGATGGGCTTTTAGCCAAAAACATTCAGTACTTC.

CDR3 DNA sequence: TGTGCCAGTAGTATTTCTCTTCTGGGACTGAATGAGCAGTTCTTC. This encodes CASSISLLGLNEQFF. The gene calls are TRBV19 and TRBJ2-1; D possibly corresponds to TRBD2 (6 bases). The germline CDR1 and CDR2 sequences are LNHDA and SQIVND (reference sequence). V gave up 3 bases and J gave up 7 bases, with 16 bases separating them. The CDR3 runs to 15 residues.

V and J are TRBV2 and TRBJ1-2, with D possibly matching TRBD1 (5 bases). The CDR3 runs 14 residues. Trimming stripped 7 bases from V and 4 bases from J, with 16 bases between. Per germline, CDR1 SNHLY and CDR2 FYNNEI. The DNA of the CDR3 is TGTGCCAGCATGGGTTCTAGGGGCATCTATGGCTACACCTTC. This gives the protein CASMGSRGIYGYTF.

The gene calls are TRBV7-2 and TRBJ1-1; D gene ambiguous. V was clipped by 5 bases and J by 4 bases, with 17 bases between them. CDR1 SGHTA and CDR2 FQGNSA come from the germline V gene. There are 15 residues in the CDR3. The CDR3 DNA follows: TGTGCCAGCAGCGCCAACTCCCGGTTTTTCACTGAAGCTTTCTTT. Residues: CASSANSRFFTEAFF.

This clone was seen a few times. The rearrangement uses TRBV6-5 and TRBJ2-3; 8 bases fit TRBD1. This CDR3 has 15 residues. Germline V gene data show CDR1 as MNHEY and CDR2 as SVGAGI. The trim removed 5 bases at V and 5 bases at J, leaving 9 bases unmatched. The CDR3 is CASSLQGARRDTQYF. The CDR3 nucleotides are TGTGCCAGCAGTCTTCAGGGGGCGCGGAGAGATACGCAGTATTTT.

The chain links TRBV19 to TRBJ1-5; D possibly corresponds to TRBD1 (6 bases). V lost 5 bases and J lost 0, with 11 bases in between. The CDR3 contains 15 residues. The germline gives CDR1 LNHDA, CDR2 SQIVND (reference sequence). CDR3 DNA sequence: TGTGCCAGTAGTGAGACAGGCGATAGCAATCAGCCCCAGCATTTT. Translated, it gives CASSETGDSNQPQHF.

This chain connects TRBV3-1 (or the pseudogene TRBV3-2) to TRBJ1-2; a possible D gene is TRBD1 (5 bases). V shed 0 bases and J shed 7 bases, with 12 bases lying between them. Germline V lookup: CDR1 LGHDT, CDR2 YNNKEL (reference sequence). The CDR3 runs 14 residues. The CDR3 sequence is CASSQDSGRRGYTF. In DNA form, the CDR3 reads TGTGCCAGCAGCCAAGATTCAGGGCGGCGTGGCTACACCTTC.

V and J are TRBV27 and TRBJ2-7; TRBD1 might be the D (5 bases). Germline loops: CDR1 MNHEY, CDR2 SMNVEV (reference sequence). V was cut by 3 bases and J by 7 bases, with 13 bases left in between. The CDR3 spans 13 residues. The CDR3 region is CASSFSLSGEQYF. CDR3 nucleotide sequence: TGTGCCAGCAGTTTCTCGCTATCAGGGGAGCAGTACTTC.

The chain employs TRBV29-1 and TRBJ1-2; perhaps TRBD1 as D (5 bases). Germline lookup yields CDR1 SQVTM and CDR2 ANQGSEA. The V and J ends lost 7 bases and 8 bases respectively, with 17 bases between them. The CDR3 sequence is 12 residues long. CDR3 residues: CSATGQGWGYTF. In DNA, the CDR3 is TGCAGCGCCACGGGCCAGGGATGGGGCTACACCTTC.

The V gene is TRBV30, the J gene TRBJ2-7, with 8 bases matching TRBD1. The length of the CDR3 is 14 residues. V dropped 6 bases and J dropped 4; count of bases not matched to a gene: 11. The germline V gene has CDR1 GTSNPN and CDR2 SVGIG (reference sequence). The CDR3 DNA follows: TGTGCCTGTAGGGGGACAGGCAAATTTTACGAGCAGTACTTC. Translating it yields CACRGTGKFYEQYF.

A few counts support this clone. V and J are TRBV6-5 and TRBJ1-2; no firm D call. Germline CDR1 reads MNHEY; CDR2 reads SVGAGI. The CDR3 contains 13 residues. Trimming removed 4 bases at V and 0 bases at J, with 6 bases between. The CDR3 protein is CASSSVPNYGYTF. The DNA for the CDR3 is TGTGCCAGCAGTTCGGTCCCTAACTATGGCTACACCTTC.

Comments on this clone: The junction and the germline gene differ at one end; a read error may be behind it. The chain combines TRBV27 with TRBJ2-7; 8 bases line up with TRBD2. In germline, CDR1 is MNHEY, CDR2 SMNVEV (reference sequence). The CDR3 contains 15 residues. The CDR3 loop is CASSLGLGRGKEQYF. The CDR3 region has the DNA TGTGCCAGCAGTTTAGGGCTCGGGAGGGGAAAAGAGCAATACTTC.